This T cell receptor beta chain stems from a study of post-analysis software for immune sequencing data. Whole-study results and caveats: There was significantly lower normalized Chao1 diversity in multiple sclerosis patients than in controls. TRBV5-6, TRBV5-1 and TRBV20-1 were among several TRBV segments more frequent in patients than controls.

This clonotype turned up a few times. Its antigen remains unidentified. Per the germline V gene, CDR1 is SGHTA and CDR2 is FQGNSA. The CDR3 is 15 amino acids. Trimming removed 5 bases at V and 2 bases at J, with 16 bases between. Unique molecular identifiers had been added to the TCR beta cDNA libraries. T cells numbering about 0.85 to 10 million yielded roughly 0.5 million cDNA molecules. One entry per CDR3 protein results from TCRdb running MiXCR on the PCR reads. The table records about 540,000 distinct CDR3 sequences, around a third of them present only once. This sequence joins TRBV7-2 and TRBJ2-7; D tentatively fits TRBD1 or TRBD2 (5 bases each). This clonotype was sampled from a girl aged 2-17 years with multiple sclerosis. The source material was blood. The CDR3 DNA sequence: TGTGCCAGCAGCCTGGGGGAACGGTTAGCCTACGAGCAGTACTTC. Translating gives CASSLGERLAYEQYF.